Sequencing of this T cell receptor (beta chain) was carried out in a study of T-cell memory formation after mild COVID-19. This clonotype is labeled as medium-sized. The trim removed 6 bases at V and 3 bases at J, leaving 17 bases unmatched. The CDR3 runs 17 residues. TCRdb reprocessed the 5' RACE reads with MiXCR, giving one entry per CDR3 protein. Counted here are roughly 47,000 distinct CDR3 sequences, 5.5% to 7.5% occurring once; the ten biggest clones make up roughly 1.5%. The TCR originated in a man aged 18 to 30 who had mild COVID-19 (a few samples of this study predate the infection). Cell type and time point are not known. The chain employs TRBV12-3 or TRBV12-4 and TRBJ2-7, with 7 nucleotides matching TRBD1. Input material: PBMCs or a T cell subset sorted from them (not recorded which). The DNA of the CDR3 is TGTGCCAGCAGGCCTAACCGACAGGGTGTAGGGGACTACGAGCAGTACTTC. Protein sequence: CASRPNRQGVGDYEQYF.